This entry concerns a single T cell receptor beta chain. This clone has only one observation. The clone's antigen remains unknown. No clone much larger than this one lies a single base away; base qualities are absent. The germline V and J ends show losses of 6 bases and 1 base respectively, and no gene match explains 9 bases of the junction. The CDR3 covers 16 residues, taking in both the cysteine and the phenylalanine. The kept DNA is CDR3 alone, 48 bases in frame from the first base. From the germline V gene (reference sequence), CDR1 is MNHEY and CDR2 is SMNVEV. The data were obtained in a study of T cell changes during pregnancy in multiple sclerosis (dated by TCRdb to between 2019 and 2020). For the study in its entirety: In women with multiple sclerosis, the researchers looked at how the T cell repertoire shifted as pregnancy progressed.

Libraries were prepared through the immunoSEQ multiplex PCR assay. TCRdb holds this immuneACCESS table with in-frame rearrangements only. Some clones are missing; in checked studies, unresolved V genes explain under half, and the rest has no known cause. Recorded for this sample are about 36,000 clones; 93% of them occurred a single time. Of the sample, roughly 0.41% is held by the ten largest clones. The sequence is built from TRBV27 and TRBJ2-1, with 7 bases in between that match TRBD2. The clonotype was recovered from a female donor with multiple sclerosis, enrolled in a pregnancy study. This sample comprised CD4+ T cells from peripheral blood mononuclear cells, obtained in the first trimester of pregnancy. CDR3 reads: CASSRLWGGSYNEQFF. The sequenced DNA: TGTGCCAGCAGCCGTCTATGGGGGGGATCCTACAATGAGCAGTTCTTC.